These 15 T cell receptor beta chains came from one sample sequenced in a study of T cells in Graves' hyperthyroidism and ophthalmopathy. Amplified regions were TCR beta CDR3 sequences from RNA transcripts. TCR CDR3 underwent first-round RT-PCR with the HTBI primer set. Each CDR3 protein gets one entry after TCRdb re-called the multiplex PCR reads with MiXCR. The sample has roughly 500,000 distinct CDR3 sequences; 46% are singletons. What was sequenced was peripheral blood or thyroid tissue (not recorded which). Source of these receptors: an adult woman with Graves' disease, either hyperthyroidism or ophthalmopathy (not recorded which).

Concerning this clonotype: The junction and the germline gene differ at one end; a read error may be behind it. This chain connects TRBV7-9 to TRBJ2-1, with 9 nucleotides matching TRBD1. The CDR3 is 15 residues long. Germline assignment: CDR1 SEHNR and CDR2 FQNEAQ (reference sequence). CDR3 DNA sequence: TGCGCCAGCAGCTCGGGACAGGGTTCCTACAATGAGCAGTTCTTC. Translating it yields CASSSGQGSYNEQFF.

The chain joins TRBV7-8 to TRBJ2-5, with 8 bases aligning to TRBD1. The CDR3 is 17 amino acids. V lost 3 bases, J lost 4 bases, and 13 bases stayed unmatched. Germline V gives CDR1 SGHVS, CDR2 FQNEAQ. The CDR3 sequence: CASSLRPGTGASETQYF. DNA of the CDR3: TGTGCCAGCAGCTTGAGGCCCGGGACAGGAGCATCAGAGACCCAGTACTTC.

The chain links TRBV7-2 to TRBJ2-5; 10 positions agree with TRBD2. V shed 2 bases and J 4 bases; nucleotides not matched to a gene: 4. The germline gives CDR1 SGHTA, CDR2 FQGNSA. The length of the CDR3 is 15 residues. The CDR3 DNA follows: TGTGCCAGCAGCTTATCGGGGACTAGCGCAGAGACCCAGTACTTC. It codes for CASSLSGTSAETQYF.

The rearrangement uses TRBV13 and TRBJ1-2; TRBD1 matches at 8 bases. The CDR3 sequence is 15 residues long. Unmatched junction bases numbered 10, after V lost 6 bases and J lost 4 bases. Germline V CDR1 and CDR2: PRHDT, FYEKMQ (reference sequence). The CDR3 region has the DNA TGTGCCAGCAGGCCGACAGGGGACTACGGCTATGGCTACACCTTC. It codes for CASRPTGDYGYGYTF.

This clonotype appeared a few times. The chain couples TRBV9 to TRBJ2-2; D remains ambiguous. Looked up from germline, CDR1 is SGDLS and CDR2 is YYNGEE. V shed 6 bases and J shed 7 bases, with 13 bases lying between them. This CDR3 is 13 amino acids long. The CDR3 coding sequence is TGTGCCAGCACCACCTTTCTCAGCGGGGAGCTGTTTTTT. Translated: CASTTFLSGELFF.

The V and J genes are TRBV7-2 and TRBJ2-7; 9 bases align to TRBD2. CDR1 and CDR2 from the germline V gene are SGHTA and FQGNSA. V dropped 4 bases and J dropped 3; count of bases not matched to a gene: 4. The length of the CDR3 is 14 residues. CDR3: CASSSQTSGYEQYF. Here the CDR3 DNA reads TGTGCCAGCAGCTCCCAGACTAGCGGCTACGAGCAGTACTTC.

In this sample, this clonotype turned up many times. V and J are TRBV11-2 and TRBJ2-5; maybe TRBD2 (6 bases). The germline gives CDR1 SGHAT, CDR2 FQNNGV. The CDR3 is 16 residues long. Trimming shortened V by 2 bases and J by 5 bases, and 18 bases separated the two germline ends. The CDR3 region is CASSLRTGTLSETQYF. The CDR3 bases are TGTGCCAGCAGCTTACGGACCGGGACTCTCTCGGAGACCCAGTACTTC.

This clonotype occurred a few times. CDR3 region: CASSPTSGSVYEQYF. In DNA form, the CDR3 reads TGTGCCAGCAGCCCGACTAGCGGCTCCGTCTACGAGCAGTACTTC. This chain joins TRBV9 and TRBJ2-7; 9 bases match TRBD2. CDR1 is SGDLS and CDR2 is YYNGEE in the germline V gene. V trimming: 4 bases; J trimming: 3 bases; junction bases outside the gene matches: 8. This CDR3 spans 15 amino acids.

This clonotype was seen ten or more times. This chain joins TRBV5-8 and TRBJ2-7, with 9 bases matching TRBD2. The germline V gene encodes CDR1 SGHTS and CDR2 YDEGEE. Trimming cost V 7 bases and J 9 bases; bases outside gene matches: 11. This CDR3 comprises 13 residues. The CDR3 bases are TGTGCCAGCGGCGCCCTGGCTAGCGGGGCGCAGTACTTC. Protein: CASGALASGAQYF.

This clonotype was detected ten times or more. V usage is TRBV9 and J usage is TRBJ1-6; D uncertain. The CDR3 runs to 13 residues. The germline gives CDR1 SGDLS, CDR2 YYNGEE. The V gene lost 0 bases and the J gene lost 7 bases, with 5 bases spanning the gap. The CDR3 protein is CASSVDENSPLHF. As DNA, the CDR3 is TGTGCCAGCAGCGTAGACGAGAATTCACCCCTCCACTTT.

J is TRBJ2-7 and V is TRBV24-1; weak D call: TRBD1 (6 bases). Germline V gene data show CDR1 as KGHDR and CDR2 as SFDVKD. Trimming removed 6 bases from V and 5 bases from J, with 16 bases in between. CDR3 length: 14 residues. The DNA for the CDR3 is TGTGCCACCAGTCCCAACAGGGAGATCCACGAGCAGTACTTC. Protein sequence: CATSPNREIHEQYF.

The J gene is TRBJ2-7, the V gene TRBV7-2, with D perhaps matching TRBD1 (6 bases). Germline V gene lookup returns CDR1 SGHTA and CDR2 FQGNSA. V lost 3 bases, J lost 2 bases, and 11 bases lay in between. This CDR3 has 14 amino acids. The CDR3, as DNA: TGTGCCAGCAGCTTGGTCCGGGACACCTACGAGCAGTACTTC. Its translation: CASSLVRDTYEQYF.

Ten or more counts support this clonotype. The V gene is TRBV29-1, the J gene TRBJ2-2; D is unresolved. This CDR3 has 13 amino acids. V was pared by 6 bases and J by 3 bases, with 11 bases between. Per the germline V gene, CDR1 is SQVTM and CDR2 is ANQGSEA. The CDR3 sequence: CSVMVAYTGELFF. The CDR3 region has the DNA TGCAGCGTAATGGTCGCGTACACCGGGGAGCTGTTTTTT.

This clonotype appeared once. The V and J genes are TRBV20-1 and TRBJ2-2, with D maybe TRBD2 (5 bases). Trimming stripped 6 bases from V and 6 bases from J, with 11 bases between. The CDR3 covers 12 residues. In germline, CDR1 is DFQATT, CDR2 SNEGSKA (reference sequence). CDR3: CSAKGRAGELFF. DNA of the CDR3: TGCAGTGCGAAAGGGAGAGCCGGGGAGCTGTTTTTT.

This clonotype showed up many times. V usage is TRBV4-1 and J usage is TRBJ2-7, with TRBD2 as a possible D gene (5 bases). The CDR3 covers 15 residues. Germline V gives CDR1 MGHRA, CDR2 YSYEKL. The V end was cut by 1 base, the J end by 0 bases, with 10 bases between. CDR3 sequence reads: CASSQGRGSSYEQYF. The CDR3 DNA reads as TGCGCCAGCAGCCAAGGAAGAGGGTCCTCCTACGAGCAGTACTTC.